This T cell receptor beta chain was profiled in a study of shared clonotypes between healthy human individuals. Whole-study findings and limits: Despite large depth, sorted-subset datasets appeared incompletely sequenced.

Comment on this clone: Its antigen is not identified.

Germline V gene lookup returns CDR1 SGDLS and CDR2 YYNGEE. V lost 3 bases, J lost 0 bases, and 5 bases stayed unmatched. CDR3 length equals 16 residues. CD45RA-negative memory and CD45RA+ naive subsets were split from the CD4+ cells. Template for every sorted-subset replicate PCR totaled around 210 ng DNA, tens of thousands of T cell genomes. In the authors' workflow: ImmunoSEQ junction-only sequences lacked quality scores, so their filtering differed. TCRdb keeps only in-frame clones here, not all; method: immunoSEQ multiplex PCR. V, J and clone size derive from that table, while D and trimming were established from the DNA sequence. This table has a few hundred thousand clones, almost 97% appearing once.

Sequenced: naive CD4+ T cells sorted from blood. Described subset: CD45RA+ positively selected. The chain is built from TRBV9 and TRBJ2-2, with 7 bases fitting TRBD1. This TCR came from a woman in her thirties in good health. The CDR3 DNA is TGTGCCAGCAGCGAGGACAGGCATGCGAACACCGGGGAGCTGTTTTTT. Protein product: CASSEDRHANTGELFF.